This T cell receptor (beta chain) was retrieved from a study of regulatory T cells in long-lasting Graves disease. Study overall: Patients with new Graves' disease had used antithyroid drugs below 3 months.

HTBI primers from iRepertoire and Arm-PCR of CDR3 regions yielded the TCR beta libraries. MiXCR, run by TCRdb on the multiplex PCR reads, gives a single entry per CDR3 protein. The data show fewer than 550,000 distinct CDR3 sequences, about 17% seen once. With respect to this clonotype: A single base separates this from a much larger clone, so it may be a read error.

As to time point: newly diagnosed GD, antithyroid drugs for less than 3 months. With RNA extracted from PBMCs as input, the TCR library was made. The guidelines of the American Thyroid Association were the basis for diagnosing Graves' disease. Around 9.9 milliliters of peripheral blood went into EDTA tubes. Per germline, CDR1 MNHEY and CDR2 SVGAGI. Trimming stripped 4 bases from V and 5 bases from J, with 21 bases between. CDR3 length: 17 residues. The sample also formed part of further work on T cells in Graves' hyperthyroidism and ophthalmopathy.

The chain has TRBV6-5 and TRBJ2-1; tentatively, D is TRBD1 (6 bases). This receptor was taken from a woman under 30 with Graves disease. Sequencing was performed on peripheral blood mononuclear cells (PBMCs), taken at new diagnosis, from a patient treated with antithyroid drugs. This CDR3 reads CASSSPNRVTSHNEQFF. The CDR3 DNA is TGTGCCAGCAGTTCCCCTAACAGGGTGACTTCCCACAATGAGCAGTTCTTC.